This T cell receptor (beta chain) comes out of a study of identical twins. Worth noting for this clonotype: Its antigen is undetermined.

TCRdb reanalysed the 5' RACE reads using MiXCR and keeps one entry per CDR3 protein. The data contain 420,000 or so distinct CDR3 sequences, 18% of them singletons. Trimming stripped 3 bases from V and 4 bases from J, with 10 bases between. This CDR3 is 13 amino acids long. CDR1 and CDR2 from the germline V gene are SGHKS and YYEKEE (reference sequence). Findings and limits, study-wide: Partial confounding of zero-insertion analyses by invariant MAIT and iNKT cells was possible.

The sequencing sample was made of naive T cells sorted from blood. This chain connects TRBV5-5 to TRBJ1-1; D ambiguous. The receptor was derived from a man aged 45-60 years in good health. CDR3: CASSSRGSTEAFF. In DNA form, the CDR3 reads TGTGCCAGCAGCTCCCGGGGTAGCACTGAAGCTTTCTTT.